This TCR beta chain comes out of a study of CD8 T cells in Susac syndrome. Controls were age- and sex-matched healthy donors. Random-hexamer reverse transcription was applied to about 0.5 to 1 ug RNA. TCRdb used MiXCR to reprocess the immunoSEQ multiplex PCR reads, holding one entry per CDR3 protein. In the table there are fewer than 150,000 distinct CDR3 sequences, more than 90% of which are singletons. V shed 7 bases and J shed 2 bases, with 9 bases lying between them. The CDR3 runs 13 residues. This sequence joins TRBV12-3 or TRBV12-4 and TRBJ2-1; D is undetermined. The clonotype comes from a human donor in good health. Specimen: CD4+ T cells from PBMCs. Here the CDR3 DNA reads TGTGCCAGCATCGGCGTGGCCTACAATGAGCAGTTCTTC. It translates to CASIGVAYNEQFF.